The TCR beta chain under discussion was sequenced for a study of blood T cells in healthy people across ages (dated by TCRdb to between 2015 and 2017). As for the study more broadly: Template switching captured roughly one uniquely barcoded TCR beta cDNA molecule per two T cells in model experiments. Donors of different ages were randomly distributed across sequencing lanes to avoid experimental bias. Using deep sequencing normalized with unique cDNA molecular identifiers, the study measured how TCR beta repertoire diversity changes with age. The donors were split into four age groups: young (average 16 years), middle-aged (roughly 42), aged (roughly 68) and long-lived (approximately 80). The study analyzed two additional independent replicas of 1 million unique cDNA reads from the same blood draw for two donors, one aged 18 to 30 and one aged 80 or older. General study outcomes and caveats: The CMV infection status of donors was not known, potentially confounding age-related changes in expanded clonotypes. Observed TCR beta diversity correlated strongly with the percentage of naive T cells measured by flow cytometry. Observed TCR beta diversity per million T cells fell roughly linearly with age, and a significant reduction was already apparent by age around 44. Estimates of total diversity based on one million sequenced T cells were considered lower bounds and underestimates. Compared with the aged group, the long-lived group had more naive CD4+ T cells, fewer expanded clones and increased TCR diversity, suggesting age selection. Because profiling used bulk unsorted PBMCs, naive and antigen-experienced compartments could not be compared conclusively.

This clonotype was seen a few times. Its antigen remains unidentified. Base qualities are missing; no much larger clone stands one base away. Receptor libraries were prepared by 5' RACE. The reads were generated on an Illumina HiSeq 2500. The second PCR ran for roughly 7 to 11 cycles and used a J-beta primer mix along with a sample-barcoded 5' primer. Each TCR beta cDNA molecule received a unique molecular identifier from a template-switch 5' adaptor carrying 12 random nucleotides. At least 2.5 million CDR3-containing paired-end reads were obtained from each sample. First-strand cDNA was synthesized from all RNA with the Mint cDNA synthesis kit, primed by a TRBC-specific oligonucleotide. All cDNA was treated with uracil-DNA glycosylase and then went through a first 18-cycle PCR with the universal primers M1SS and BC2_uni_R. In the original analysis: For normalization, 1 million high-quality reads, each with a distinct molecular identifier, were randomly selected from each sample. Reads sharing molecular identifiers were discarded rather than binned into consensus sequences. CDR3 identification, clonotype clustering and error correction used MiTCR with a Q25 quality threshold and the strictest error-elimination algorithm. A nonparametric unseen species model with Euler transformation was used to estimate lower-bound total TCR beta diversity. TCRdb's own reprocessing of the public reads used fastp at Q25 and MiXCR and kept productive beta chains. Records with the same CDR3 protein are collapsed into one entry carrying the most frequent genes and DNA. These V and J calls originate from TCRdb's pipeline instead of the authors' own analysis. The sample yields more than 650,000 distinct CDR3 sequences; about 20% were counted once. Around 22% of the sample is taken by the ten largest.

Systemically healthy Caucasian individuals from Russia, approximately 39 in total and aged about 6 to 100 years, were included as donors. Each donor gave approximately 9.3 milliliters of peripheral blood, collected into EDTA-treated Vacutainer tubes. Ficoll-Paque density-gradient centrifugation was used to isolate PBMCs, with at least 6 million per sample. Trizol reagent was used to extract total RNA from PBMCs, with at least 6 micrograms per sample. Naive CD45RAhigh/CD27high T cell percentages were measured by flow cytometry on a PBMC aliquot from every donor. The CDR3 runs 13 amino acids, cysteine and phenylalanine included. Only the CDR3 DNA stays, 39 bases, in frame from base 1. The germline V gene specifies MDHEN as CDR1 and SYDVKM as CDR2. V and J are truncated by 8 bases and 1 base respectively, leaving an intervening sequence of 12 bases.

The chain is assembled from TRBV28 and TRBJ2-7, with the D gene uncertain. The TCR comes from a man in his sixties or seventies in good health. Sequenced: blood. The CDR3 protein: CASGLISSYEQYF. The nucleotides are TGTGCCAGCGGGCTAATAAGTTCCTACGAGCAGTACTTC.